The 32 T cell receptor beta chains reported below all come from one sample, sequenced in a study of CD8+CD57+ T cells in acquired aplastic anemia. All sequencing subjects had displayed CD8+CD57+ cell expansion on flow cytometry. TCR beta VDJ and CDR3 profiling used genomic DNA as template. Each CDR3 protein gets one entry after TCRdb re-called the reads with MiXCR. Of around 180,000 distinct CDR3 sequences in the sample, almost 50% were seen once. The sample was sorted CD4+, CD8+, or CD8+CD57+ T cells (not recorded which) from PBMCs. These receptors came from a human donor with aplastic anemia.

In its sample, this clonotype was seen a few times. V is TRBV5-1 and J is TRBJ2-2; perhaps TRBD1 as D (5 bases). This CDR3 comprises 16 residues. Germline lookup yields CDR1 SGHRS and CDR2 YFSETQ. The V and J ends lost 4 bases and 4 bases respectively, with 17 bases between them. The CDR3 is CASSPPRAGLTGELFF. CDR3 in DNA: TGCGCCAGCAGCCCACCCAGGGCAGGGCTCACCGGGGAGCTGTTTTTT.

In this sample, this clonotype turned up many times. The V call is TRBV6-6, the J call TRBJ1-1; D might be TRBD1 (5 bases). V lost 2 bases to trimming and J lost 1 base, with 8 bases between them. Per germline, CDR1 MNHNY and CDR2 SVGAGI (reference sequence). This CDR3 comprises 14 residues. CDR3 region: CASSYVDKNTEAFF. The CDR3 region has the DNA TGTGCCAGCAGTTACGTGGACAAGAACACTGAAGCTTTCTTT.

The V call is TRBV24-1, the J call TRBJ2-2; D is ambiguous. CDR1 KGHDR and CDR2 SFDVKD come from the germline V gene. The germline V and J ends were trimmed by 9 bases and 5 bases, with 21 bases remaining between them. CDR3 length: 16 amino acids. The CDR3 is CATRAPSGFDTGELFF. The CDR3 DNA is TGTGCCACCCGTGCACCGTCAGGATTTGATACCGGGGAGCTGTTTTTT.

This clonotype was observed many times. The chain has TRBV6-1 and TRBJ2-7, with TRBD2 as a possible D gene (5 bases). Trimming cost V 2 bases and J 5 bases, with 13 bases left between them. The CDR3 runs to 14 residues. Germline loops: CDR1 MNHNS, CDR2 SASEGT. CDR3 in amino acids: CASSELRARNEQYF. CDR3 nucleotides: TGTGCCAGCAGTGAACTGAGGGCCCGAAACGAGCAGTACTTC.

This clonotype was recorded at least ten times. The V gene is TRBV24-1, the J gene TRBJ2-1, with D perhaps TRBD2 (5 bases). Trimming cost V 4 bases and J 8 bases, with 11 bases left between them. CDR1 is KGHDR, CDR2 SFDVKD, per germline. The CDR3 spans 13 residues. The CDR3 sequence: CATSDSTRHEQFF. Here the CDR3 DNA reads TGTGCCACCAGTGACTCTACTAGGCATGAGCAGTTCTTC.

The gene calls are TRBV2 and TRBJ2-7, with TRBD1 matching over 7 bases. Germline V gene sequence: CDR1 SNHLY, CDR2 FYNNEI. The CDR3 totals 16 residues. The J segment lost 0 bases and the V segment lost 6 bases, leaving 11 bases of the junction unmatched. CDR3 DNA sequence: TGTGCCAGCAGCCGCCTCCAAGGACAGGACTCCTACGAGCAGTACTTC. Its protein product is CASSRLQGQDSYEQYF.

This clonotype was seen more than once but under ten times. The chain couples TRBV10-3 to TRBJ1-5, with 7 bases that match TRBD1. V trimming: 6 bases; J trimming: 4 bases; junction bases outside the gene matches: 12. The CDR3 consists of 16 residues. CDR1 ENHRY and CDR2 SYGVKD come from the germline V gene. CDR3 in amino acids: CAISASGQTINQPQHF. CDR3 bases: TGTGCCATCAGCGCGTCGGGACAGACCATTAATCAGCCCCAGCATTTT.

The chain couples TRBV29-1 to TRBJ1-1; 7 positions agree with TRBD1. Germline CDR1 SQVTM, CDR2 ANQGSEA. The CDR3 length is 12 residues. J lost 6 bases, V lost 8 bases, and 9 bases had no gene match. DNA for the CDR3: TGCAGCTCAACAGGGGTGGGAGCTGAAGCTTTCTTT. Translated: CSSTGVGAEAFF.

In this sample, this clonotype turned up many times. The rearrangement joins TRBV2 to TRBJ2-7, with a weak D call TRBD2 (5 bases). The germline V and J ends were trimmed by 4 bases and 6 bases, with 7 bases remaining between them. CDR1 and CDR2 from the germline V gene are SNHLY and FYNNEI. This CDR3 comprises 11 residues. CDR3 in amino acids: CASSGTSEQYF. CDR3 nucleotide sequence: TGTGCCAGCAGTGGGACTTCCGAGCAGTACTTC.

This clonotype showed up just a few times. This sequence joins TRBV7-2 and TRBJ2-2, with D possibly matching TRBD2 (6 bases). With 5 bases removed from V and 7 bases from J, the gap between germline ends came to 11 bases. The CDR3 contains 13 residues. CDR1 is SGHTA and CDR2 is FQGNSA in the germline V gene. The CDR3 is CASSPAGYGELFF. CDR3 in DNA: TGTGCCAGCAGCCCCGCGGGGTACGGGGAGCTGTTTTTT.

This clonotype has ten or more counts. The chain joins TRBV4-2 to TRBJ2-3; D is possibly TRBD2 (5 bases). The CDR3 consists of 14 residues. The germline gives CDR1 LGHNA, CDR2 YNFKEQ. V lost 2 bases and J 7 bases, leaving 13 bases between the germline ends. CDR3 nucleotides: TGTGCCAGCAGCCAAAGCGGCTGGCCCTATACGCAGTATTTT. It codes for CASSQSGWPYTQYF.

The chain has TRBV24-1 and TRBJ2-2; D gene uncertain. Between the trimmed V and J ends, which lost 3 bases and 1 base, there was a span of 14 bases. This CDR3 is built from 17 residues. From germline, CDR1 is KGHDR and CDR2 SFDVKD. The CDR3 here is CATSDGVAPLNTGELFF. In DNA, the CDR3 is TGTGCCACCAGTGATGGCGTTGCCCCGTTGAACACCGGGGAGCTGTTTTTT.

In its sample, this clonotype was seen many times. J is TRBJ2-5 and V is TRBV20-1; 10 nucleotides align to TRBD1. The CDR3 has 14 residues. V gave up 4 bases and J gave up 5 bases; unmatched junction bases: 7. In germline, CDR1 is DFQATT, CDR2 SNEGSKA (reference sequence). In DNA, the CDR3 is TGCAGTGCTACGGGACAGGGGTCCGGGGAGACCCAGTACTTC. Its protein product is CSATGQGSGETQYF.

The sample holds many counts of this clonotype. This chain joins TRBV4-2 and TRBJ1-1; D perhaps matches TRBD1 (6 bases). CDR3 size: 15 residues. V lost 1 base and J lost 3, with 12 bases in between. Germline CDR1 reads LGHNA; CDR2 reads YNFKEQ. Written as DNA, the CDR3 is TGTGCCAGCAGCCAAGTCACACAGGGCCACACTGAAGCTTTCTTT. Its translation: CASSQVTQGHTEAFF.

This chain uses TRBV29-1 with TRBJ2-7, with 10 bases that match TRBD1. In germline, CDR1 is SQVTM, CDR2 ANQGSEA. There are 15 residues in the CDR3. J lost 11 bases, V lost 6 bases, and 19 bases had no gene match. The CDR3 nucleotides read TGCAGCGTCGACCCGGGACAGGGGAGCTCCCTTAGCAAGTACTTC. Its protein is CSVDPGQGSSLSKYF.

The chain has TRBV19 and TRBJ2-2; 7 nucleotides line up with TRBD2. The CDR3 loop spans 15 amino acids. Germline lookup yields CDR1 LNHDA and CDR2 SQIVND (reference sequence). Trimming at V came to 5 bases and at J to 3 bases, leaving 6 bases not matched to a gene. The CDR3 bases are TGTGCCAGTAGTGTCAGCGGGGTGGACACCGGGGAGCTGTTTTTT. The encoded protein is CASSVSGVDTGELFF.

The table lists this clonotype with many counts. The gene calls are TRBV4-1 and TRBJ2-5; 8 positions match TRBD2. CDR1 is MGHRA, CDR2 YSYEKL, per germline. This CDR3 spans 14 amino acids. The trim removed 4 bases at V and 1 base at J, leaving 2 bases unmatched. The CDR3 nucleotides read TGCGCCAGCAGCCTCGGGACTAGCCAAGAGACCCAGTACTTC. Amino acid sequence: CASSLGTSQETQYF.

The rearrangement uses TRBV2 and TRBJ1-5, with D unclear. From germline, CDR1 is SNHLY and CDR2 FYNNEI. V was trimmed by 3 bases and J by 5 bases, leaving 14 bases between them. The CDR3 loop spans 15 amino acids. CDR3 sequence reads: CASSDLRTDDQPQHF. CDR3 DNA sequence: TGTGCCAGCAGTGACTTACGGACTGACGATCAGCCCCAGCATTTT.

This clonotype has a count of ten or more. This CDR3 is CASSTVRGPNTEAFF. CDR3 sequence (DNA): TGTGCCAGCAGCACGGTCAGGGGCCCGAACACTGAAGCTTTCTTT. The chain employs TRBV5-5 and TRBJ1-1; a possible D gene is TRBD1 (6 bases). The CDR3 covers 15 residues. Germline V CDR1 and CDR2: SGHKS, YYEKEE (reference sequence). The germline V and J ends were trimmed by 4 bases and 1 base, with 14 bases remaining between them.

This clonotype was counted many times. The V gene is TRBV2, the J gene TRBJ2-3; TRBD1 aligns across 7 bases. The CDR3 sequence is 13 residues long. V lost 7 bases, J lost 4 bases, and 5 bases stayed unmatched. The germline V gene has CDR1 SNHLY and CDR2 FYNNEI. This CDR3 is CASNTGASDTQYF. As DNA, the CDR3 is TGTGCCAGCAATACAGGGGCGTCAGATACGCAGTATTTT.

V usage is TRBV7-9 and J usage is TRBJ2-1, with 9 bases identical to TRBD2. CDR3 length: 16 residues. V gave up 4 bases and J gave up 2 bases; unmatched junction bases: 6. The germline V gene has CDR1 SEHNR and CDR2 FQNEAQ (reference sequence). CDR3 amino acids: CASSSSGVPTYNEQFF. In nucleotides, the CDR3 is TGTGCCAGCAGCTCTAGCGGGGTACCGACCTACAATGAGCAGTTCTTC. Drawing the rest from reference TRBV7-9 and TRBJ2-1, the complete variable domain is DTGVSQNPRHKITKRGQNVTFRCDPISEHNRLYWYRQTLGQGPEFLTYFQNEAQLEKSRLLSDRFSAERPKGSFSTLEIQRTEQGDSAMYLCASSSSGVPTYNEQFFGPGTRLTVL.

Worth noting for this clonotype: Given a much more abundant clone one base away, this may be a read error. The chain employs TRBV5-1 and TRBJ2-7; D call uncertain. Per germline, CDR1 SGHRS and CDR2 YFSETQ. This CDR3 has 16 amino acids. V was trimmed by 0 bases and J by 0 bases, leaving 13 bases between them. The CDR3 loop reads CASSLVSDMSSYEQYF. In DNA, the CDR3 is TGCGCCAGCAGCTTGGTCTCCGACATGTCCTCCTACGAGCAGTACTTC.

The J gene is TRBJ2-5, the V gene TRBV29-1; D may be TRBD1 or TRBD2 (5 bases each). CDR1 is SQVTM, CDR2 ANQGSEA, per germline. The length of the CDR3 is 15 residues. Trimming left V 1 base short and J 4 bases short, with 16 bases between. The CDR3 protein is CSVEGSGARRETQYF. In DNA form, the CDR3 reads TGCAGCGTTGAAGGCTCCGGGGCCAGAAGAGAGACCCAGTACTTC.

The J gene is TRBJ2-2, the V gene TRBV2, with a weak D call TRBD2 (5 bases). V was trimmed by 3 bases and J by 10 bases, leaving 18 bases between them. Looked up from germline, CDR1 is SNHLY and CDR2 is FYNNEI. The CDR3 has 15 residues. In nucleotides, the CDR3 is TGTGCCAGCAGTGATAACAGACTCAGGACTGTGGAGCTGTTTTTT. It yields the protein CASSDNRLRTVELFF. Looking up the rest from reference TRBV2 and TRBJ2-2 gives the full variable domain: EPEVTQTPSHQVTQMGQEVILRCVPISNHLYFYWYRQILGQKVEFLVSFYNNEISEKSEIFDDQFSVERPDGSNFTLKIRSTKLEDSAMYFCASSDNRLRTVELFFGEGSRLTVL.

Only one count was recorded for this clonotype. This chain uses TRBV29-1 with TRBJ2-7; D is possibly TRBD2 (7 bases). Between the trimmed V and J ends, which lost 6 bases and 6 bases, there was a span of 18 bases. The CDR3 contains 13 residues. Germline V gene lookup returns CDR1 SQVTM and CDR2 ANQGSEA. The CDR3 protein is CSVDPGGGGEQYF. The CDR3 nucleotides read TGCAGCGTCGACCCGGGGGGAGGGGGCGAGCAGTACTTC.

The V call is TRBV15, the J call TRBJ2-1, with 9 nucleotides matching TRBD1. V trimming: 3 bases; J trimming: 6 bases; junction bases outside the gene matches: 6. Germline V gene lookup returns CDR1 LNHNV and CDR2 YYDKDF (reference sequence). CDR3 length equals 15 residues. Here the CDR3 reads CATSSTGGWVNEQFF. The CDR3, as DNA: TGTGCCACCAGCAGCACAGGGGGCTGGGTCAATGAGCAGTTCTTC.

This clonotype appeared many times. J is TRBJ2-7 and V is TRBV5-1; a weak D match, TRBD1 (6 bases). V shed 5 bases and J shed 2 bases, with 17 bases lying between them. Looked up from germline, CDR1 is SGHRS and CDR2 is YFSETQ. The length of the CDR3 is 15 residues. CDR3 in amino acids: CASRPQGSATYEQYF. The CDR3 region has the DNA TGCGCCAGCAGACCACAGGGTTCGGCTACCTACGAGCAGTACTTC.

This clonotype was seen many times. V gene TRBV5-1 combines with J gene TRBJ2-7; the D is unclear. The length of the CDR3 is 11 residues. With 4 bases removed from V and 2 bases from J, the gap between germline ends came to 4 bases. Germline-derived CDR1 and CDR2 are SGHRS and YFSETQ. The CDR3 coding sequence is TGCGCCAGCAGCGGTGCCTACGAGCAGTACTTC. Translation: CASSGAYEQYF.

Concerning this clonotype itself: A read error may be the cause here, since a much bigger clone is one base away. The gene calls are TRBV24-1 and TRBJ2-1; tentatively, D is TRBD1 (6 bases). This CDR3 contains 14 residues. Germline-derived CDR1 and CDR2 are KGHDR and SFDVKD. As DNA, the CDR3 is TGCGCCAGTGCGGTTTACAGGGCGACGGGTGAGCAGTTCTTC. As protein: CASAVYRATGEQFF.

The gene calls are TRBV3-1 and TRBJ2-3, with D perhaps TRBD2 (5 bases). The V and J ends lost 4 bases and 5 bases respectively, with 13 bases between them. CDR3 size: 14 residues. Germline CDR1 reads LGHDT; CDR2 reads YNNKEL (reference sequence). CDR3 in DNA: TGTGCCAGCAGCCCCGAGATCGGGATAGATACGCAGTATTTT. It specifies CASSPEIGIDTQYF.

The V gene is TRBV19, the J gene TRBJ1-5, with D hard to call. V lost 6 bases, J lost 2 bases, and 14 bases lay in between. The V gene's germline CDR1 is LNHDA and CDR2 SQIVND (reference sequence). CDR3 length: 15 amino acids. CDR3 loop: CASRREVARNQPQHF. CDR3 nucleotide sequence: TGTGCCAGTAGACGGGAGGTGGCTCGCAATCAGCCCCAGCATTTT.

This clonotype was found a few times. A much larger clone sits a single nucleotide away, making a read error possible. The J gene is TRBJ2-1, the V gene TRBV11-1, with 8 positions matching TRBD2. Trimming cost V 8 bases and J 10 bases; bases outside gene matches: 19. CDR1 and CDR2 from the germline V gene are SGHAT and FQDESV (reference sequence). This CDR3 is 16 amino acids long. The CDR3 nucleotides are TGTGCCAGCGGCTCTGCCCTAGCGGGTGGGATCAAAGAGCAGTTCTTC. Translating it yields CASGSALAGGIKEQFF.